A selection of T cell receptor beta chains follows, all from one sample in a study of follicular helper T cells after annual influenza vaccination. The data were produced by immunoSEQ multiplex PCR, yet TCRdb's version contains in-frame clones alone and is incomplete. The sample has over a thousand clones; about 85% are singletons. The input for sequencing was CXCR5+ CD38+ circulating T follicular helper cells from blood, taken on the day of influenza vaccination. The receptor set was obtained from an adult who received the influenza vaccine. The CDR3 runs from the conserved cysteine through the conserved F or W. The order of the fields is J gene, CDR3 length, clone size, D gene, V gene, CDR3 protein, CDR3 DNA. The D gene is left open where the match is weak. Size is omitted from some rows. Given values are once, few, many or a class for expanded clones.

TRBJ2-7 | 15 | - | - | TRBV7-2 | CASSRDSTTSYEQYF | TGTGCCAGCAGCAGGGACTCGACCACCTCCTACGAGCAGTACTTC
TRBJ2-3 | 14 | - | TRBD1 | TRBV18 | CASSKDRAADTQYF | TGTGCCAGCTCAAAGGACAGGGCGGCAGATACGCAGTATTTT
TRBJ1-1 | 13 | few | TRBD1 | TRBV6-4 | CASRKTGGTEAFF | TGTGCCAGCAGAAAAACAGGGGGTACTGAAGCTTTCTTT
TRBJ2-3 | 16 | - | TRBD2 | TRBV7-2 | CASSLALAGGRGTQYF | TGTGCCAGCAGCTTAGCGTTGGCGGGGGGGCGGGGTACGCAGTATTTT
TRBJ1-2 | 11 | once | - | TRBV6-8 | CAATGSDGYTF | TGTGCCGCCACGGGATCCGATGGCTACACCTTC
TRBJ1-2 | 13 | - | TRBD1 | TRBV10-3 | CATSGQGEYGYTF | TGTGCCACCTCGGGACAGGGTGAATATGGCTACACCTTC
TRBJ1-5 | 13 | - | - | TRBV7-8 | CASSLTVNQPQHF | TGTGCCAGCAGCTTGACTGTGAATCAGCCCCAGCATTTT
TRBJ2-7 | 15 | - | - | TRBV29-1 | CSVIPGADRLAEQYF | TGCAGCGTGATCCCGGGGGCAGATCGATTGGCCGAGCAGTACTTC
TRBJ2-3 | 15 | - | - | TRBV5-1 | CASSLTRGGTDTQYF | TGCGCCAGCAGCTTAACCCGGGGTGGAACAGATACGCAGTATTTT
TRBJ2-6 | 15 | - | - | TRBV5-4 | CASSLKFSGANVLTF | TGTGCCAGCAGCTTGAAATTCTCTGGGGCCAACGTCCTGACTTTC
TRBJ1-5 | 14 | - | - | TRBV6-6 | CASFQGNSNQPQHF | TGTGCCAGCTTCCAGGGGAATAGCAATCAGCCCCAGCATTTT
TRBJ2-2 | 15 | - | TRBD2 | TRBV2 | CASRGGTANTGELFF | TGTGCCAGCAGGGGGGGGACGGCGAACACCGGGGAGCTGTTTTTT
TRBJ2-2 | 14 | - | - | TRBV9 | CASSTTTNTGELFF | TGTGCCAGCAGCACGACTACGAACACCGGGGAGCTGTTTTTT
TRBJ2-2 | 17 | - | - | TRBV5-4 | CASSRGQLTTNTGELFF | TGTGCCAGCAGCAGGGGACAACTAACAACGAACACCGGGGAGCTGTTTTTT
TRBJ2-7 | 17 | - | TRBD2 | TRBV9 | CASSVGGTSGVHREQYF | TGTGCCAGCAGCGTAGGAGGGACTAGCGGGGTTCATCGAGAGCAGTACTTC
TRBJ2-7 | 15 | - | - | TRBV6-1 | CASSVRQGNPYEQYF | TGTGCCAGCAGTGTGCGGCAGGGGAACCCCTACGAGCAGTACTTC
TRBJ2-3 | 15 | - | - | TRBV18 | CASSPNRGSTDTQYF | TGTGCCAGCTCACCTAACCGGGGAAGCACAGATACGCAGTATTTT
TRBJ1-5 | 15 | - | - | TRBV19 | CASSRGMGSNQPQHF | TGTGCCAGTAGCAGAGGGATGGGGAGCAATCAGCCCCAGCATTTT